Below, 23 T cell receptor beta chains from the same sample are listed, as sequenced in a study of cytomegalovirus exposure and HLA in healthy donors. TCRdb's copy holds only in-frame clones and misses some; the assay was immunoSEQ multiplex PCR. Of around 150,000 clones listed, under 90% are singletons. Sequenced: PBMCs. The receptor source for this set is a man aged 18 to 30 in good health and CMV-seropositive.

This chain uses TRBV7-8 with TRBJ2-7; 7 positions agree with TRBD2. V dropped 6 bases and J dropped 6; count of bases not matched to a gene: 17. The CDR3 extends over 16 amino acids. Germline V gives CDR1 SGHVS, CDR2 FQNEAQ. CDR3 sequence reads: CASSKGSWTRATEQYF. The DNA for the CDR3 is TGTGCCAGCAGTAAGGGATCTTGGACTAGAGCGACCGAGCAGTACTTC.

The chain has TRBV27 and TRBJ2-5, with D possibly TRBD1 on 6 matching bases. In germline, CDR1 is MNHEY, CDR2 SMNVEV (reference sequence). The V and J ends lost 6 bases and 2 bases respectively, with 10 bases between them. The CDR3 loop spans 13 amino acids. This CDR3 is CASSPQGQETQYF. The CDR3 nucleotides are TGTGCCAGCAGCCCACAGGGACAAGAGACCCAGTACTTC.

V gene TRBV30 combines with J gene TRBJ1-3, with D hard to call. The CDR3 contains 14 residues. Looked up from germline, CDR1 is GTSNPN and CDR2 is SVGIG (reference sequence). V lost 7 bases and J lost 2, with 15 bases in between. This chain's CDR3 is CASHDSSPGNTIYF. The CDR3 DNA follows: TGTGCCTCCCACGATAGCTCGCCTGGAAACACCATATATTTT.

The count of this clone is one. The rearrangement uses TRBV23-1 and TRBJ2-7; D is perhaps TRBD1 (5 bases). TRBV23-1 is an ORF; its function is uncertain. V was clipped by 2 bases and J by 5 bases, with 10 bases between them. This CDR3 is built from 13 residues. This chain's CDR3 is CASSQTHRHEQYF. In DNA form, the CDR3 reads TGCGCCAGCAGTCAAACCCACAGGCACGAGCAGTACTTC.

The V gene is TRBV7-9, the J gene TRBJ2-7; TRBD1 agrees at 9 bases. This CDR3 contains 15 residues. The germline V gene has CDR1 SEHNR and CDR2 FQNEAQ (reference sequence). The J segment lost 2 bases and the V segment lost 5 bases, leaving 7 bases of the junction unmatched. CDR3 in DNA: TGTGCCAGCAGCCCCCCGGACAGGGGCGCCTACGAGCAGTACTTC. It codes for CASSPPDRGAYEQYF. The full variable domain, its missing parts supplied by reference TRBV7-9 and TRBJ2-7, is DTGVSQNPRHKITKRGQNVTFRCDPISEHNRLYWYRQTLGQGPEFLTYFQNEAQLEKSRLLSDRFSAERPKGSFSTLEIQRTEQGDSAMYLCASSPPDRGAYEQYFGPGTRLTVT.

The CDR3 bases are TGTGCCAGCAGGACAGGGAGCAATCAGCCCCAGCATTTT. Translation: CASRTGSNQPQHF. The chain combines TRBV2 with TRBJ1-5; 7 bases are a match to TRBD1. Losses at the gene ends were 6 bases for V and 1 base for J; bases not matched to a gene: 0. CDR1 is SNHLY and CDR2 is FYNNEI in the germline V gene. The CDR3 is 13 residues long.

V gene TRBV18 combines with J gene TRBJ1-1; D is ambiguous. Germline CDR1 is KGHSH and CDR2 is LQKENI. Trimming pared 3 bases from V and 0 bases from J, leaving 26 bases between. The CDR3 is 20 amino acids. The CDR3: CASSPPIGPHYRYMNTEAFF. The CDR3, as DNA: TGTGCCAGCTCACCCCCGATCGGCCCTCATTACAGATACATGAACACTGAAGCTTTCTTT.

J is TRBJ2-7 and V is TRBV29-1, with D possibly matching TRBD2 (6 bases). The V gene lost 5 bases and the J gene lost 1 base, with 12 bases spanning the gap. This CDR3 region has 13 residues. Germline lookup yields CDR1 SQVTM and CDR2 ANQGSEA. CDR3 bases: TGCAGCGTTCGAGGGACTGGTTCCTACGAGCAGTACTTC. This encodes CSVRGTGSYEQYF.

This clone was found once. The chain couples TRBV11-3 to TRBJ2-5; TRBD1 aligns across 7 bases. Germline CDR1 and CDR2: SGHNT and YENEEA. After removal of 2 bases from V and 4 bases from J, the junction contained 7 bases not matched to a gene. CDR3 length equals 15 residues. CDR3 DNA sequence: TGTGCCAGCAGCTTAACTCGGACAGGACCAGAGACCCAGTACTTC. Translating it yields CASSLTRTGPETQYF. Drawing the rest from reference TRBV11-3 and TRBJ2-5, the complete variable domain is EAGVVQSPRYKIIEKKQPVAFWCNPISGHNTLYWYLQNLGQGPELLIRYENEEAVDDSQLPKDRFSAERLKGVDSTLKIQPAELGDSAVYLCASSLTRTGPETQYFGPGTRLLVL.

CDR3 DNA: TGTGCCCAAACATCCGGGACTAGCGGGAGGGAGCAGTTCTTC. Protein: CAQTSGTSGREQFF. J is TRBJ2-1 and V is TRBV30; 15 bases agree with TRBD2. V lost 8 bases, J lost 10 bases, and 9 bases stayed unmatched. Germline loops: CDR1 GTSNPN, CDR2 SVGIG (reference sequence). CDR3 length: 14 residues.

This clone was seen a single time. The genes are TRBV28 and TRBJ1-5, with D maybe TRBD1 (6 bases). Germline CDR1 reads MDHEN; CDR2 reads SYDVKM. The length of the CDR3 is 16 residues. V lost 7 bases, J lost 2 bases, and 18 bases lay in between. The CDR3 loop is CASIHYRASGNQPQHF. In DNA form, the CDR3 reads TGTGCCAGCATCCACTACAGGGCCTCGGGCAATCAGCCCCAGCATTTT. Complete variable domain (other parts from reference TRBV28 and TRBJ1-5): DVKVTQSSRYLVKRTGEKVFLECVQDMDHENMFWYRQDPGLGLRLIYFSYDVKMKEKGDIPEGYSVSREKKERFSLILESASTNQTSMYLCASIHYRASGNQPQHFGDGTRLSIL.

The chain recombines TRBV6-1 with TRBJ2-2; 7 bases line up with TRBD1. V trimming: 6 bases; J trimming: 1 base; junction bases outside the gene matches: 2. The CDR3 contains 14 residues. The germline gives CDR1 MNHNS, CDR2 SASEGT. The CDR3 sequence: CASRTGLNTGELFF. Written as DNA, the CDR3 is TGTGCCAGCAGGACAGGGTTGAACACCGGGGAGCTGTTTTTT.

CDR3 sequence (DNA): TGTGGATTAGGTTTGACAGGGGGCGAAACTGAAGCTTTCTTT. Encoded protein: CGLGLTGGETEAFF. The chain uses TRBV7-9 and TRBJ1-1; 10 nucleotides line up with TRBD1. CDR1 and CDR2 (germline): SEHNR, FQNEAQ (reference sequence). This CDR3 is built from 14 residues.

J is TRBJ1-2 and V is TRBV4-1; 7 nucleotides agree with TRBD1. The CDR3 is 14 amino acids. The junction had 6 bases not matched to a gene; V was cut back by 3 bases and J by 5 bases. Germline V gives CDR1 MGHRA, CDR2 YSYEKL. The CDR3 bases are TGCGCCAGCAGCCAGGCGACAGGGATTTATGGCTACACCTTC. Residues: CASSQATGIYGYTF.

The chain combines TRBV9 with TRBJ1-3; D possibly corresponds to TRBD1 (6 bases). The germline V and J ends were trimmed by 6 bases and 6 bases, with 13 bases remaining between them. From germline, CDR1 is SGDLS and CDR2 YYNGEE. The length of the CDR3 is 13 residues. CDR3 coding DNA: TGTGCCAGCACCCGAGAGGGGGAAAACACCATATATTTT. Encoded protein: CASTREGENTIYF.

The DNA for the CDR3 is TGTGCCAGCAGCTTAAGGCAGGGCCCTCGGGAGACCCAGTACTTC. It codes for CASSLRQGPRETQYF. The V gene is TRBV7-6, the J gene TRBJ2-5; TRBD1 might be the D (5 bases). The germline V gene encodes CDR1 SGHVS and CDR2 FNYEAQ. The CDR3 loop spans 15 amino acids. V lost 2 bases and J lost 5, with 15 bases in between.

V is TRBV19 and J is TRBJ2-1; perhaps TRBD1 as D (5 bases). V lost 6 bases and J 7 bases, leaving 16 bases between the germline ends. Germline V gene data show CDR1 as LNHDA and CDR2 as SQIVND (reference sequence). The CDR3 runs to 14 residues. CDR3 bases: TGTGCCAGTAGATGGGTGGCTAGGGGTAATGAGCAGTTCTTC. Amino acid sequence: CASRWVARGNEQFF.

This clone was observed many times. The chain carries TRBV5-8 and TRBJ1-2, with 7 bases that match TRBD1. The CDR3 runs 15 residues. The J segment lost 4 bases and the V segment lost 4 bases, leaving 10 bases of the junction unmatched. Germline values: CDR1 SGHTS, CDR2 YDEGEE. In DNA form, the CDR3 reads TGTGCCAGCAGCCTAGCATCGGGACAGAGCTATGGCTACACCTTC. Translation gives CASSLASGQSYGYTF.

The rearrangement links TRBV11-3 to TRBJ2-2; the match to TRBD1 covers 8 bases. CDR3 length: 13 residues. CDR1 SGHNT and CDR2 YENEEA come from the germline V gene. After removal of 7 bases from V and 7 bases from J, the junction contained 5 bases not matched to a gene. This CDR3 is CASTGQGNGELFF. CDR3 nucleotides: TGTGCCAGCACCGGACAGGGCAACGGGGAGCTGTTTTTT.

The chain is built from TRBV6-5 and TRBJ2-7; 9 bases match TRBD1. Looked up from germline, CDR1 is MNHEY and CDR2 is SVGAGI. This CDR3 spans 14 amino acids. Trimming took 5 bases from V and 4 from J; bases not matched to a gene: 6. CDR3 loop: CASSPGTGRYEQYF. DNA for the CDR3: TGTGCCAGCAGTCCAGGGACAGGGAGGTACGAGCAGTACTTC.

In its sample, this clone was seen once. The chain couples TRBV4-1 to TRBJ2-3; the D gene is possibly TRBD2 (6 bases). The CDR3 is 17 amino acids. V shed 2 bases and J shed 3 bases, with 18 bases lying between them. Germline V lookup: CDR1 MGHRA, CDR2 YSYEKL. The CDR3 here is CASSQIWAGIKTDTQYF. The CDR3 DNA reads TGCGCCAGCAGCCAAATATGGGCGGGAATAAAGACAGATACGCAGTATTTT.

The CDR3, as DNA: TGTGCCAGCAGCCAAGAGGGGATAAGGGGCTACGAGCAGTACTTC. Amino acid sequence: CASSQEGIRGYEQYF. This chain links TRBV4-2 with TRBJ2-7, with D possibly matching TRBD1 (5 bases). Germline V CDR1 and CDR2: LGHNA, YNFKEQ. Trimming pared 0 bases from V and 3 bases from J, leaving 12 bases between. The CDR3 extends over 15 amino acids.

J is TRBJ1-3 and V is TRBV6-1; unclear D gene. Trimming removed 2 bases at V and 4 bases at J, with 18 bases between. The CDR3 spans 17 residues. CDR1 is MNHNS and CDR2 is SASEGT in the germline V gene. The CDR3 spells CASSEFGVSSLGNTIYF. CDR3 bases: TGTGCCAGCAGTGAATTCGGGGTGAGCTCGCTCGGAAACACCATATATTTT.